This T cell receptor (beta chain) was observed in a study of shared clonotypes between healthy human individuals. Assay runs were performed at deep level. Repertoires were generated with immunoSEQ multiplex PCR, while TCRdb's copy carries only in-frame clones and drops some. The table shows about 730,000 clones, with 72% occurring only once. Subsets obtained from CD4+ cells comprised CD45RA+ naive and CD45RA-negative memory cells. The CDR3 loop spans 14 amino acids. Germline V lookup: CDR1 MGHRA, CDR2 YSYEKL. Trimming took 0 bases from V and 1 from J, leaving 4 bases between them. About this clone itself: Its antigen remains unidentified. Possible read error: a much larger clone is one base away.

Study-wide results and caveats: Expectations were that clonotype sharing among donors would be affected by sequencing depth.

Sequenced sample: memory CD4+ T cells sorted from blood. Subset here: CD45RA-negative fraction. The chain combines TRBV4-1 with TRBJ1-5; D uncertain. This TCR was recovered from a woman aged 25-40 years in good health. CDR3 residues: CASSQEGSNQPQHF. CDR3 in DNA: TGCGCCAGCAGCCAAGAAGGGAGCAATCAGCCCCAGCATTTT.